These 7 T cell receptor beta chains came from one sample sequenced in a study of T cells after posttransplantation cyclophosphamide. Profiling relied on immunoSEQ multiplex PCR, and the TCRdb table lists in-frame clones only, not all of them. The profile shows fewer than 20,000 clones, around nine tenths of them singletons. Cyclophosphamide on days +3 and +4 followed busulfan-fludarabine conditioning and a marrow graft. The material was CD4+ T cells sorted from blood, obtained after allogeneic stem cell transplant with posttransplant cyclophosphamide. These receptor sequences come from a male patient aged 55 to 69 who received an allogeneic stem cell transplant from a related donor and was CMV-positive. The graft donor may have contributed some T cells.

The chain carries TRBV9 and TRBJ2-5, with 8 bases fitting TRBD2. Germline CDR1 reads SGDLS; CDR2 reads YYNGEE. The CDR3 is 16 residues long. V shed 3 bases, J shed 5 bases, and the junction held 12 bases outside the gene matches. CDR3 sequence: CASSAHFSAGVETQYF. CDR3 DNA sequence: TGTGCCAGCAGCGCCCACTTCTCAGCGGGGGTTGAGACCCAGTACTTC.

V and J are TRBV10-3 and TRBJ2-7, with D perhaps TRBD1 (5 bases). Germline loops: CDR1 ENHRY, CDR2 SYGVKD. Trimming shortened V by 6 bases and J by 5 bases, and 20 bases separated the two germline ends. The CDR3 contains 15 residues. The CDR3 region is CAIRGGIGHSNEQYF. The DNA for the CDR3 is TGTGCCATCAGGGGTGGAATAGGACATTCGAACGAGCAGTACTTC.

This chain connects TRBV7-2 to TRBJ2-1, with 10 bases aligning to TRBD2. Germline CDR1 and CDR2: SGHTA and FQGNSA. With 10 bases clipped from V and 4 bases from J, the junction kept 7 bases outside the gene matches. This CDR3 spans 14 amino acids. The CDR3 DNA sequence: TGTGCCATTAAAAGCGGGGGGGGTTACAATGAGCAGTTCTTC. The encoded protein is CAIKSGGGYNEQFF.

The chain links TRBV5-1 to TRBJ2-3; the D gene is possibly TRBD2 (6 bases). CDR1 SGHRS and CDR2 YFSETQ come from the germline V gene. V was cut by 0 bases and J by 2 bases, with 10 bases left in between. The CDR3 covers 15 residues. The CDR3 loop is CASSLGGAYTDTQYF. CDR3 in DNA: TGCGCCAGCAGCTTGGGCGGGGCATACACAGATACGCAGTATTTT.

The chain has TRBV4-3 and TRBJ1-5, with unresolved D. The CDR3 consists of 13 residues. Between the trimmed V and J ends, which lost 6 bases and 0 bases, there was a span of 6 bases. Germline V lookup: CDR1 LGHNA, CDR2 YSLEER. The CDR3 is CASSFNSNQPQHF. CDR3 in DNA: TGCGCCAGCAGTTTCAATAGCAATCAGCCCCAGCATTTT.

The gene calls are TRBV5-4 and TRBJ1-2, with 7 positions matching TRBD1. Germline V gene data show CDR1 as SGHNT and CDR2 as YYREEE (reference sequence). The V segment lost 0 bases and the J segment 6 bases; nucleotides outside the gene matches: 5. This CDR3 is built from 14 residues. CDR3 sequence reads: CASSLDRGLHGYTF. The CDR3, as DNA: TGTGCCAGCAGCTTGGACAGGGGTTTACATGGCTACACCTTC.

This rearrangement joins TRBV2 to TRBJ1-1, with 9 bases lining up with TRBD1. The junction had 12 bases not matched to a gene; V was cut back by 6 bases and J by 10 bases. CDR3 size: 14 residues. CDR1 and CDR2 (germline): SNHLY, FYNNEI. The CDR3 loop is CASRDSRDRVGAFF. The DNA of the CDR3 is TGTGCCAGCAGAGACTCCCGGGACAGGGTCGGAGCTTTCTTT.